The 7 T cell receptor beta chains given below trace back to one sample, sequenced in a study of blood T cell repertoires in COVID-19. TCRdb's copy holds only in-frame clones and misses some; the assay was immunoSEQ multiplex PCR. The sample contains about 160,000 clones, around 84% of which appear only once. Sample: peripheral blood. These receptors were collected from a man aged 70-80 years with acute or convalescent COVID-19.

J is TRBJ2-7 and V is TRBV11-2; D call uncertain. The CDR3 loop spans 13 amino acids. The germline V and J ends were trimmed by 1 base and 1 base, with 5 bases remaining between them. From germline, CDR1 is SGHAT and CDR2 FQNNGV. The CDR3 coding sequence is TGTGCCAGCAGCTTAGGCAGGTCCTACGAGCAGTACTTC. It codes for CASSLGRSYEQYF. Using reference TRBV11-2 and TRBJ2-7 for the parts outside the CDR3, the full variable domain is EAGVAQSPRYKIIEKRQSVAFWCNPISGHATLYWYQQILGQGPKLLIQFQNNGVVDDSQLPKDRFSAERLKGVDSTLKIQPAKLEDSAVYLCASSLGRSYEQYFGPGTRLTVT.

The V and J genes are TRBV19 and TRBJ2-2; 11 bases are shared with TRBD1. The CDR3 totals 17 residues. V shed 3 bases and J 9 bases; nucleotides not matched to a gene: 12. Germline lookup yields CDR1 LNHDA and CDR2 SQIVND (reference sequence). The CDR3 DNA follows: TGTGCCAGTAGTATCGGGCGGACAGGGGGCGTTCGTTGGGAGCTGTTTTTT. Protein product: CASSIGRTGGVRWELFF. The full variable domain, rest sourced from reference TRBV19 and TRBJ2-2, is DGGITQSPKYLFRKEGQNVTLSCEQNLNHDAMYWYRQDPGQGLRLIYYSQIVNDFQKGDIAEGYSVSREKKESFPLTVTSAQKNPTAFYLCASSIGRTGGVRWELFFGEGSRLTVL.

This clone was picked up a small number of times. The chain has TRBV4-2 and TRBJ2-7; TRBD2 matches 8 bases. Germline loops: CDR1 LGHNA, CDR2 YNFKEQ. V shed 1 base, J shed 2 bases, and the junction held 4 bases outside the gene matches. CDR3 length: 15 amino acids. CDR3 amino acids: CASSQGTGGAYEQYF. In DNA, the CDR3 is TGTGCCAGCAGCCAAGGAACCGGGGGGGCCTACGAGCAGTACTTC.

This chain uses TRBV5-1 with TRBJ2-3; 7 nucleotides align to TRBD1. With V trimmed by 5 bases and J by 5 bases, 8 bases remained unmatched. The CDR3 totals 14 residues. Germline V CDR1 and CDR2: SGHRS, YFSETQ. DNA for the CDR3: TGCGCCAGCAGTCCCGGACAGGTTAGAGATACGCAGTATTTT. It translates to CASSPGQVRDTQYF.

The chain links TRBV7-9 to TRBJ2-7; D is ambiguous. The CDR3 is made up of 15 amino acids. Germline assignment: CDR1 SEHNR and CDR2 FQNEAQ (reference sequence). Trimming cost V 1 base and J 0 bases, with 10 bases left between them. CDR3 in DNA: TGTGCCAGCAGCTTAGGTGGCAGAAACTCCTACGAGCAGTACTTC. Its protein is CASSLGGRNSYEQYF.

The V call is TRBV6-5, the J call TRBJ1-5; weak D call: TRBD1 (5 bases). The CDR3 sequence is 14 residues long. The V gene's germline CDR1 is MNHEY and CDR2 SVGAGI. V was cut by 4 bases and J by 2 bases, with 9 bases left in between. In DNA, the CDR3 is TGTGCCAGCAGTTCTCAGGGTGGCAATCAGCCCCAGCATTTT. Its protein is CASSSQGGNQPQHF.

The chain uses TRBV5-5 and TRBJ1-2; 8 bases agree with TRBD1. CDR3 length: 15 residues. Trimming took 0 bases from V and 4 from J; bases not matched to a gene: 5. CDR1 and CDR2 from the germline V gene are SGHKS and YYEKEE (reference sequence). The CDR3 DNA sequence: TGTGCCAGCAGCTTGGGGCAGGGGGCTATCTATGGCTACACCTTC. This encodes CASSLGQGAIYGYTF.